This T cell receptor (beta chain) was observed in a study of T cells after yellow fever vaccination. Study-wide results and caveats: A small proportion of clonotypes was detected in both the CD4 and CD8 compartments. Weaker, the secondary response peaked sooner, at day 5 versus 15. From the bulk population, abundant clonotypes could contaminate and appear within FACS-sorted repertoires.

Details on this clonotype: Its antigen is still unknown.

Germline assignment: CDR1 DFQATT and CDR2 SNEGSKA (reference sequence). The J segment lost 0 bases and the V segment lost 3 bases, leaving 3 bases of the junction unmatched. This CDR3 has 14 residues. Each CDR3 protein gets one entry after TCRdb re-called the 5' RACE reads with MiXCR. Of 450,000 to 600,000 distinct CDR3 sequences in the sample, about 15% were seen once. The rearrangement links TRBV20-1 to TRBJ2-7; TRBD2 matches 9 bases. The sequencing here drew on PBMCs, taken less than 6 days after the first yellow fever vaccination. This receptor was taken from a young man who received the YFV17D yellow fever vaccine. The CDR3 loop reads CSASLAGASYEQYV. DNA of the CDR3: TGCAGTGCTAGCTTAGCGGGAGCCTCCTACGAGCAGTACGTC.